This TCR beta chain derives from a study of T cells after yellow fever vaccination. General study results and limits: A weaker but faster secondary response was observed, peaking on day 5 versus 15.

TCRdb recomputed calls from the 5' RACE reads with MiXCR, one row per CDR3 protein. The sample holds some 670,000 distinct CDR3 sequences, 9% to 15% seen once. This CDR3 comprises 13 residues. The V gene lost 4 bases and the J gene lost 0 bases, with 7 bases spanning the gap. Germline CDR1 reads SGHDT; CDR2 reads YYEEEE. A note on this clonotype: Its antigen is not known.

Specimen: PBMCs, collected on the day of the yellow fever booster vaccination. The rearrangement links TRBV5-6 to TRBJ1-2, with D perhaps TRBD1 (5 bases). The origin of this receptor is a young man who received the YFV17D yellow fever vaccine. In DNA, the CDR3 is TGTGCCAGCAGCCCGGACACTAACTATGGCTACACCTTC. It yields the protein CASSPDTNYGYTF.